One and the same sample provided the 12 T cell receptor beta chains below, sequenced in a study of blood T cell repertoires in COVID-19. Repertoires were generated with immunoSEQ multiplex PCR, while TCRdb's copy carries only in-frame clones and drops some. The profile shows 200,000 to 250,000 clones, approximately 91% of them singletons. Sequencing used peripheral blood. These receptors all come from a woman in her thirties or forties with acute or convalescent COVID-19.

V gene TRBV5-1 combines with J gene TRBJ1-2; possibly TRBD1 for D (6 bases). Between the trimmed V and J ends, which lost 2 bases and 3 bases, there was a span of 11 bases. This CDR3 region has 14 residues. The V gene's germline CDR1 is SGHRS and CDR2 YFSETQ. In DNA form, the CDR3 reads TGCGCCAGCAGCTTTCGCAGGGGAGACTATGGCTACACCTTC. Translation gives CASSFRRGDYGYTF.

The chain joins TRBV4-1 to TRBJ1-3, with 7 bases aligning to TRBD1. This CDR3 has 15 amino acids. The V and J ends lost 2 bases and 3 bases, in that order; junction bases with no gene match: 4. Germline V gives CDR1 MGHRA, CDR2 YSYEKL. CDR3 region: CASSQMTGLGNTIYF. The DNA for the CDR3 is TGCGCCAGCAGCCAAATGACAGGGCTTGGAAACACCATATATTTT.

The genes are TRBV5-6 and TRBJ1-1; 8 bases align to TRBD1. Germline V gene data show CDR1 as SGHDT and CDR2 as YYEEEE. The length of the CDR3 is 13 residues. With V trimmed by 3 bases and J by 6 bases, 4 bases remained unmatched. This CDR3 is CASSWGQEPEAFF. CDR3 DNA sequence: TGTGCCAGCAGCTGGGGACAGGAGCCTGAAGCTTTCTTT.

The V and J genes are TRBV30 and TRBJ2-1; D ambiguous. Germline assignment: CDR1 GTSNPN and CDR2 SVGIG (reference sequence). V lost 0 bases and J lost 4, with 7 bases in between. The CDR3 totals 13 residues. CDR3 residues: CAWSVNTYNEQFF. The DNA of the CDR3 is TGTGCCTGGAGTGTAAATACATACAATGAGCAGTTCTTC.

The chain carries TRBV11-2 and TRBJ2-7; possibly TRBD1 for D (5 bases). The CDR3 is made up of 12 amino acids. Germline V lookup: CDR1 SGHAT, CDR2 FQNNGV. The V end lost 1 base, the J end lost 4 bases, and 5 bases lay between the germline ends. CDR3 bases: TGTGCCAGCAGCTTAGGACAGTACGAGCAGTACGTC. Translating gives CASSLGQYEQYV.

The gene calls are TRBV4-1 and TRBJ2-5, with 12 positions matching TRBD2. The V segment lost 4 bases and the J segment 2 bases; nucleotides outside the gene matches: 11. The CDR3 consists of 18 residues. Germline V CDR1 and CDR2: MGHRA, YSYEKL. The CDR3 loop reads CASSLSRTSGASQETQYF. In DNA, the CDR3 is TGCGCCAGCAGCCTATCCCGGACTAGCGGGGCTTCTCAAGAGACCCAGTACTTC.

The chain uses TRBV6-6 and TRBJ1-1; 9 positions agree with TRBD1. Germline values: CDR1 MNHNY, CDR2 SVGAGI (reference sequence). With V trimmed by 7 bases and J by 0 bases, 12 bases remained unmatched. This CDR3 is built from 17 residues. In DNA, the CDR3 is TGTGCCAGCACTCGACACTTGGGACAGGGTGTGAACACTGAAGCTTTCTTT. Protein: CASTRHLGQGVNTEAFF.

This clone was detected once. This chain connects TRBV5-1 to TRBJ1-6, with D unresolved. The V end lost 4 bases, the J end lost 7 bases, and 18 bases lay between the germline ends. Germline V gene data show CDR1 as SGHRS and CDR2 as YFSETQ. The CDR3 length is 16 residues. In nucleotides, the CDR3 is TGCGCCAGCAGCCTCCTGGGAGGGAAGAACAATTCACCCCTCCACTTT. Its translation: CASSLLGGKNNSPLHF.

V and J are TRBV11-2 and TRBJ1-4, with D maybe TRBD1 (5 bases). Germline loops: CDR1 SGHAT, CDR2 FQNNGV. V was shortened by 3 bases and J by 3 bases, with 11 bases between the two germline ends. The CDR3 covers 15 residues. CDR3 coding DNA: TGTGCCAGCAGCTTGATTACAGGTTCTAATGAAAAACTGTTTTTT. Translating it yields CASSLITGSNEKLFF. The entire variable domain, with the rest obtained from reference TRBV11-2 and TRBJ1-4, is as follows: EAGVAQSPRYKIIEKRQSVAFWCNPISGHATLYWYQQILGQGPKLLIQFQNNGVVDDSQLPKDRFSAERLKGVDSTLKIQPAKLEDSAVYLCASSLITGSNEKLFFGSGTQLSVL.

The V gene is TRBV7-2, the J gene TRBJ2-3, with 9 nucleotides matching TRBD1. The CDR3 is 14 amino acids. The ends lost 7 bases at V and 5 bases at J; junction bases unmatched: 7. The germline CDR1 and CDR2 sequences are SGHTA and FQGNSA. The CDR3 DNA reads as TGTGCCAGCAAGTCTAGACAGGGGGAAGATACGCAGTATTTT. Protein product: CASKSRQGEDTQYF.

The chain recombines TRBV3-1 (or the pseudogene TRBV3-2) with TRBJ2-7; D is perhaps TRBD1 (5 bases). The germline V gene has CDR1 LGHDT and CDR2 YNNKEL (reference sequence). The ends were cut back, 1 base at V and 3 bases at J, with 13 bases in the middle. There are 15 residues in the CDR3. CDR3 region: CASSQGSGAIYEQYV. The DNA of the CDR3 is TGTGCCAGCAGCCAAGGAAGTGGGGCGATCTACGAGCAGTACGTC.

The V call is TRBV5-4, the J call TRBJ1-2, with 8 positions matching TRBD1. The germline gives CDR1 SGHNT, CDR2 YYREEE (reference sequence). Losses at the gene ends were 0 bases for V and 6 bases for J; bases not matched to a gene: 4. The CDR3 length is 14 residues. CDR3 protein: CASSLGQGSNGYTF. The CDR3 coding sequence is TGTGCCAGCAGCTTGGGACAGGGGAGCAATGGCTACACCTTC.